These 17 T cell receptor beta chains share one sample of origin, sequenced in a study of CD8 T cells in Susac syndrome. Random hexamers were used to reverse transcribe the RNA input (about 0.5 to 1 ug). One entry per CDR3 protein, called by TCRdb with MiXCR from the immunoSEQ multiplex PCR reads. The sample has under 95,000 distinct CDR3 sequences; roughly 94% are singletons. The material sequenced was CD8+ T cells from PBMCs. The receptors derive from a human donor with Susac syndrome.

V is TRBV2 and J is TRBJ2-1; D is ambiguous. V was shortened by 8 bases and J by 3 bases, with 14 bases between the two germline ends. The CDR3 is 14 residues long. The germline V gene encodes CDR1 SNHLY and CDR2 FYNNEI. CDR3 sequence reads: CASLKKGSYNEQFF. The CDR3, as DNA: TGTGCCAGCCTTAAGAAGGGCAGCTACAATGAGCAGTTCTTC.

V and J are TRBV28 and TRBJ2-2; 7 bases map to TRBD1. The CDR3 runs to 17 residues. V dropped 6 bases and J dropped 5; count of bases not matched to a gene: 15. The germline gives CDR1 MDHEN, CDR2 SYDVKM. CDR3 nucleotides: TGTGCCAGCAGGCTCCCCTTCAGGGGGAGAAAGACCGGGGAGCTGTTTTTT. It encodes CASRLPFRGRKTGELFF.

The rearrangement links TRBV27 to TRBJ1-1, with 7 bases identical to TRBD1. Trimming at V came to 6 bases and at J to 4 bases, leaving 5 bases not matched to a gene. The CDR3 length is 13 residues. Germline lookup yields CDR1 MNHEY and CDR2 SMNVEV (reference sequence). The CDR3 here is CASSRGIGTEAFF. In nucleotides, the CDR3 is TGTGCCAGCAGCAGGGGGATAGGCACTGAAGCTTTCTTT.

This chain uses TRBV2 with TRBJ2-7, with 13 positions matching TRBD2. Germline trimming cut 6 bases from V and 5 bases from J; bases unmatched to any gene: 7. CDR3 length: 15 amino acids. Germline assignment: CDR1 SNHLY and CDR2 FYNNEI. As DNA, the CDR3 is TGTGCCAGCAGCGGACTAGCGGGAGTGGTCCACGAGCAGTACTTC. Encoded protein: CASSGLAGVVHEQYF.

The CDR3 DNA is TGTGCCAGCAGTTTGGTGTATGAGCAGTTCTTC. It encodes CASSLVYEQFF. V gene TRBV12-3 or TRBV12-4 combines with J gene TRBJ2-1; D gene ambiguous. The V end was cut by 3 bases, the J end by 8 bases, with 5 bases between. CDR3 length: 11 residues.

CDR3 in amino acids: CATQVLAGPDTQYF. CDR3 DNA sequence: TGTGCCACCCAGGTGCTAGCGGGGCCCGATACGCAGTATTTT. The chain has TRBV6-5 and TRBJ2-3; TRBD2 agrees at 9 bases. V trimming: 10 bases; J trimming: 6 bases; junction bases outside the gene matches: 11. Germline CDR1 reads MNHEY; CDR2 reads SVGAGI. CDR3 length equals 14 residues.

The chain uses TRBV20-1 and TRBJ2-2, with D perhaps matching TRBD2 (5 bases). The CDR3 has 13 amino acids. Trimming removed 3 bases at V and 3 bases at J, with 8 bases between. Germline V gives CDR1 DFQATT, CDR2 SNEGSKA (reference sequence). The CDR3 spells CSASRGDTGELFF. For the CDR3, the DNA is TGCAGTGCTAGTCGGGGAGACACCGGGGAGCTGTTTTTT.

The V gene is TRBV7-9, the J gene TRBJ2-7; the D gene is possibly TRBD1 (6 bases). Germline values: CDR1 SEHNR, CDR2 FQNEAQ (reference sequence). There are 14 residues in the CDR3. The V gene lost 3 bases and the J gene lost 2 bases, with 11 bases spanning the gap. CDR3 nucleotide sequence: TGTGCCAGCAGCTTTCCAGGGGTCCCCTACGAGCAGTACTTC. The encoded protein is CASSFPGVPYEQYF.

The chain recombines TRBV9 with TRBJ2-6; 10 positions match TRBD1. Trimming took 4 bases from V and 1 from J; bases not matched to a gene: 14. The germline V gene has CDR1 SGDLS and CDR2 YYNGEE. The CDR3 sequence is 20 residues long. The CDR3 loop reads CASSFNLGQGGVSGANVLTF. The DNA of the CDR3 is TGTGCCAGCAGCTTCAACCTAGGACAGGGGGGGGTTTCTGGGGCCAACGTCCTGACTTTC.

This rearrangement joins TRBV20-1 to TRBJ2-1; 7 nucleotides agree with TRBD1. Germline assignment: CDR1 DFQATT and CDR2 SNEGSKA (reference sequence). CDR3 length equals 16 residues. Trimming at V came to 6 bases and at J to 7 bases, leaving 18 bases not matched to a gene. This CDR3 is CSALLPRGSTLNEQFF. The CDR3 coding sequence is TGCAGTGCACTCCTCCCCAGGGGGTCGACCTTGAATGAGCAGTTCTTC.

V is TRBV20-1 and J is TRBJ1-3; D is undetermined. V lost 0 bases and J lost 2, with 2 bases in between. This CDR3 has 12 amino acids. Germline loops: CDR1 DFQATT, CDR2 SNEGSKA (reference sequence). The CDR3: CSARDPGNTIYF. The CDR3, as DNA: TGCAGTGCTAGAGACCCTGGAAACACCATATATTTT.

CDR3 nucleotides: TGCGCCAGCAGCCCCCCCGGCGGGTTTTACGATACGCAGTATTTT. This sequence encodes CASSPPGGFYDTQYF. V is TRBV5-1 and J is TRBJ2-3; TRBD2 might be the D (5 bases). CDR3 size: 15 residues. Germline V gene data show CDR1 as SGHRS and CDR2 as YFSETQ. The V gene lost 4 bases and the J gene lost 6 bases, with 18 bases spanning the gap.

CDR3 sequence reads: CASSWGEAMNTEAFF. The CDR3 nucleotides read TGTGCCAGCAGCTGGGGGGAGGCCATGAACACTGAAGCTTTCTTT. V is TRBV5-6 and J is TRBJ1-1, with D perhaps TRBD1 (5 bases). CDR1 and CDR2 from the germline V gene are SGHDT and YYEEEE. Trimming stripped 3 bases from V and 0 bases from J, with 12 bases between. This CDR3 has 15 amino acids.

The genes are TRBV3-1 and TRBJ2-3; D ambiguous. V shed 1 base and J shed 6 bases, with 14 bases lying between them. Germline values: CDR1 LGHDT, CDR2 YNNKEL (reference sequence). This CDR3 region has 15 residues. The CDR3 DNA follows: TGTGCCAGCAGCCAAGTAGAACGCCCCACTGATACGCAGTATTTT. This encodes CASSQVERPTDTQYF.

In DNA form, the CDR3 reads TGTGCCAGCAGCCCGGGACAGGGCGATGAGCAGTTCTTC. Its translation is CASSPGQGDEQFF. The chain uses TRBV11-3 and TRBJ2-1; 9 bases fit TRBD1. Per germline, CDR1 SGHNT and CDR2 YENEEA. Trimming took 5 bases from V and 8 from J; bases not matched to a gene: 4. The CDR3 covers 13 residues.

The CDR3 sequence is CAWALAGGPGDTQYF. The DNA for the CDR3 is TGTGCCTGGGCCCTAGCGGGAGGGCCGGGGGATACGCAGTATTTT. The chain employs TRBV30 and TRBJ2-3; TRBD2 agrees at 12 bases. CDR3 length equals 15 residues. Germline loops: CDR1 GTSNPN, CDR2 SVGIG (reference sequence). V was clipped by 5 bases and J by 6 bases; unmatched bases: 9.

V usage is TRBV11-2 and J usage is TRBJ2-7, with TRBD2 identical over 7 bases. This CDR3 contains 16 residues. After removal of 0 bases from V and 6 bases from J, the junction contained 11 bases not matched to a gene. Germline-derived CDR1 and CDR2 are SGHAT and FQNNGV. CDR3 residues: CASSLEAGYRRGEQYF. DNA for the CDR3: TGTGCCAGCAGCTTAGAAGCGGGGTACAGGAGGGGCGAGCAGTACTTC. Supplemented by reference TRBV11-2 and TRBJ2-7, the full variable domain reads EAGVAQSPRYKIIEKRQSVAFWCNPISGHATLYWYQQILGQGPKLLIQFQNNGVVDDSQLPKDRFSAERLKGVDSTLKIQPAKLEDSAVYLCASSLEAGYRRGEQYFGPGTRLTVT.